The rows below give T cell receptor beta chains drawn from one sample of a study of T cell responses to AZD1222 COVID-19 vaccine. Here immunoSEQ multiplex PCR was the method, and the copy in TCRdb shows in-frame clones only, minus some. In the table there are around 100,000 clones, about nine tenths of which are singletons. The starting material was peripheral blood, obtained on day 0 of AZD1222 vaccination. The source is an adult in good health. The CDR3 runs from the conserved cysteine through the conserved F or W. Fields, in order: J gene, D gene, V gene, CDR3 protein. A D gene is named only where the DNA matches it firmly.

TRBJ2-1	-	TRBV5-4	CASSAVTRGGEQFF
TRBJ2-3	TRBD1	TRBV28	CASSTGGGPDTQYF
TRBJ1-2	TRBD1	TRBV6-5	CASSYSETGGYTF
TRBJ1-1	-	TRBV5-1	CASSLEWGTEAFF
TRBJ1-5	-	TRBV6-5	CASSPLQQVNQPQHF
TRBJ2-3	TRBD2	TRBV11-3	CASSPASGSGTDTQYF
TRBJ2-1	-	TRBV19	CATLGGRNEQFF
TRBJ2-5	-	TRBV5-1	CASSLRGGGETQYF
TRBJ1-2	TRBD1	TRBV4-1	CASSQEGQRYGYTF
TRBJ1-5	-	TRBV28	CASSPPAGGLNQPQHF
TRBJ1-2	-	TRBV6-1	CASSEVGNYGYTF
TRBJ2-5	TRBD2	TRBV12-3/TRBV12-4	CASGGVGETQYF
TRBJ1-1	TRBD1	TRBV4-1	CASSRGDRVGTEAFF
TRBJ1-1	-	TRBV5-8	CASSSGQYISSTEAFF
TRBJ1-5	-	TRBV12-5	CASGFSGSNQPQHF